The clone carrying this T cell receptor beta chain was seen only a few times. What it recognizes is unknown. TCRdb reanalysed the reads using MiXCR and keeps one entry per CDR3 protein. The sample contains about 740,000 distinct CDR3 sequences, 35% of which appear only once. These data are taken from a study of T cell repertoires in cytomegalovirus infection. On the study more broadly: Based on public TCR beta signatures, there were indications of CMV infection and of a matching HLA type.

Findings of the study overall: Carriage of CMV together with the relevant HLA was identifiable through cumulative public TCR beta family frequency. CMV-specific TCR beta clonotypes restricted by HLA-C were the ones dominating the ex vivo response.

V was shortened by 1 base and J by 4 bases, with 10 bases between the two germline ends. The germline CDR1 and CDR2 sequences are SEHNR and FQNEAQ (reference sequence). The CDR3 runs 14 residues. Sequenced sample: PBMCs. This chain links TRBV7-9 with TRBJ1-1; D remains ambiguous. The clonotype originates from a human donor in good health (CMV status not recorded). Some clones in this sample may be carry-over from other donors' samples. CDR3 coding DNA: TGTGCCAGCAGCTTAGACGCGGGTCCCACTGAAGCTTTCTTT. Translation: CASSLDAGPTEAFF.